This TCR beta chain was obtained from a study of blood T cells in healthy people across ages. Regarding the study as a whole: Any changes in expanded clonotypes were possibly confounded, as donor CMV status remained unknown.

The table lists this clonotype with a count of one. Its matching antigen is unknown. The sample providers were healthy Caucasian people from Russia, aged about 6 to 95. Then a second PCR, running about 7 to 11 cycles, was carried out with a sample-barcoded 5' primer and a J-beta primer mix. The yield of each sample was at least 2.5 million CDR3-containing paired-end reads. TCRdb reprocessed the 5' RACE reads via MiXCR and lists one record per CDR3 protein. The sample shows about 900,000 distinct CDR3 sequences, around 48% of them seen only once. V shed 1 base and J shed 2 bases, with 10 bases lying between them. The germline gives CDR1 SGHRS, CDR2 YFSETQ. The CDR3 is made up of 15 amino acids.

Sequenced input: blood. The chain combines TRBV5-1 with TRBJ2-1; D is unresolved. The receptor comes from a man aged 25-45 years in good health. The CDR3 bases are TGCGCCAGCAGCTTGACCCAGGAGCCCTACAATGAGCAGTTCTTC. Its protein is CASSLTQEPYNEQFF.